This T cell receptor (beta chain) came from a study of cytomegalovirus exposure and HLA in healthy donors (dated by TCRdb to 2016 to 2017). The study in broad terms: According to a later analysis, the roughly 120 validation repertoires were produced on the same platform as the 666 repertoires of the first cohort. The aim of the study was to test whether cataloging public T cell receptors could identify signatures of past pathogen exposure. Along with the approximately 700-subject first cohort, a separate validation cohort of over a hundred different subjects was used. High-throughput TCR immunosequencing, statistical association of individual TCRs with disease status, and machine learning were combined to predict cytomegalovirus infection status.

Points on this clone: It has no known antigen specificity. Base-call qualities are not available, and no considerably larger clone is one nucleotide away.

Separate from the approximately 670-subject first cohort, the validation cohort of some 130 subjects was the group to which the donors belonged. The CDR3 measures 15 amino acids from cysteine to phenylalanine. The DNA shown is the 45-base CDR3, in frame from base 1. Taken from the germline V gene (reference sequence), the CDR1 and CDR2 loops are SGHNT and YYREEE. The V and J ends are trimmed by 4 bases and 4 bases, leaving 14 bases between them. The investigation overall reported the following: The authors suggested that the approach could potentially be generalized to other disease states and immunological phenotypes. A later analysis had no HLA typing for the validation cohort, so co-occurrence there was scored across all 130 or so repertoires. Across donors, most TCR sequences were observed very rarely, whereas some public TCRs were present in many individuals. The classifier was reported to diagnose cytomegalovirus status with high specificity and sensitivity in both the original cohort and the validation cohort. A total of fewer than 200 TCR beta chains were listed by the study as associated with cytomegalovirus. In a later analysis, TCRs clustered in the first cohort were found to also tend to co-occur in the roughly 120 validation repertoires, with 85% to 95% of cluster scores above 0. In vitro tests confirmed that three of the cytomegalovirus-associated TCR beta chains recognize cytomegalovirus antigens.

Libraries were made using the immunoSEQ multiplex PCR assay. On the study's bioinformatics: A statistical classification framework was built for diagnosing cytomegalovirus status from the catalog of TCR beta chain sequences. What TCRdb holds here is the immuneACCESS table cut down to in-frame rearrangements. Part of the clones is not present; checked against another copy, under half of the missing clones reflect an unresolved V gene, and the others are unexplained. From that table come the V and J calls and clone size; the DNA was used to work out D and trimming. This sample gives about 200,000 clones in total; around four fifths of them show up just once. 4.5% to 6% of the sample goes to the ten largest clones.

The TCR originated in a woman aged 18-29 years in good health and CMV-seronegative. The V and J segments used are TRBV5-4 and TRBJ2-2; the D gene identity is not certain. The specimen sequenced was PBMCs. The sequenced DNA is TGTGCCAGCAGCCCCTCCGGAGTCCTCACCGGGGAGCTGTTTTTT. It encodes CASSPSGVLTGELFF. With all but the CDR3 taken from the reference TRBV5-4 and TRBJ2-2 genes, the full variable domain is: ETGVTQSPTHLIKTRGQQVTLRCSSQSGHNTVSWYQQALGQGPQFIFQYYREEENGRGNFPPRFSGLQFPNYSSELNVNALELDDSALYLCASSPSGVLTGELFFGEGSRLTVL.